This T cell receptor (beta chain) was documented in a study of blood T cell repertoires in COVID-19. The overall study: There were acute and convalescent COVID-19 samples, and they came from the United States, Italy and Spain. PBMCs, B-cell-depleted T cells, or T cells were the source of the cDNA or gDNA that made up the material.

V shed 8 bases and J shed 2 bases, with 10 bases lying between them. The CDR3 length is 13 residues. The germline V gene has CDR1 LNHNV and CDR2 YYDKDF (reference sequence). Methods used by the authors: The assay estimated nucleated cells by amplifying reference gene primers. This table comes from immunoSEQ multiplex PCR, and its TCRdb copy is limited to in-frame clones, with some not included. Clonal size and the V and J genes are those of that table, whereas D and trimming came from the DNA. The data show around 150,000 clones, approximately 83% seen once. Source material: peripheral blood. This clonotype was sampled from a woman at least 80 years old with active or convalescent COVID-19. The chain combines TRBV15 with TRBJ1-3; TRBD1 might be the D (5 bases). DNA of the CDR3: TGTGCCACCGTGGGGGGAGCTGGAAACACCATATATTTT. This sequence encodes CATVGGAGNTIYF.